What follows is one T cell receptor (beta chain) and its context. What it binds is not known. The data derive from a study of shared clonotypes between healthy human individuals. Notes on the study in general: Although depth was large, rarefaction showed that sequencing of the sorted subsets was incomplete.

The CDR3 loop spans 14 amino acids. The ends were cut back, 3 bases at V and 3 bases at J, with 8 bases in the middle. The germline V gene encodes CDR1 LNHDA and CDR2 SQIVND (reference sequence). All of the donors resided in Nashville, Tennessee, and each was a Caucasian adult. Repertoires were generated with immunoSEQ multiplex PCR, while TCRdb's copy carries only in-frame clones and drops some. The profile shows over a million clones, around 78% of them singletons. The chain links TRBV19 to TRBJ2-2; D is possibly TRBD2 (5 bases). The sequencing input was memory CD4+ T cells from PBMCs. Subset reported: CD45RA-negative fraction. This sequence originates from a young man in good health. Some clones in this sample may be carry-over from other donors' samples. The CDR3 spells CASSMRAYTGELFF. The CDR3 DNA sequence: TGTGCCAGTAGTATGAGGGCCTACACCGGGGAGCTGTTTTTT.